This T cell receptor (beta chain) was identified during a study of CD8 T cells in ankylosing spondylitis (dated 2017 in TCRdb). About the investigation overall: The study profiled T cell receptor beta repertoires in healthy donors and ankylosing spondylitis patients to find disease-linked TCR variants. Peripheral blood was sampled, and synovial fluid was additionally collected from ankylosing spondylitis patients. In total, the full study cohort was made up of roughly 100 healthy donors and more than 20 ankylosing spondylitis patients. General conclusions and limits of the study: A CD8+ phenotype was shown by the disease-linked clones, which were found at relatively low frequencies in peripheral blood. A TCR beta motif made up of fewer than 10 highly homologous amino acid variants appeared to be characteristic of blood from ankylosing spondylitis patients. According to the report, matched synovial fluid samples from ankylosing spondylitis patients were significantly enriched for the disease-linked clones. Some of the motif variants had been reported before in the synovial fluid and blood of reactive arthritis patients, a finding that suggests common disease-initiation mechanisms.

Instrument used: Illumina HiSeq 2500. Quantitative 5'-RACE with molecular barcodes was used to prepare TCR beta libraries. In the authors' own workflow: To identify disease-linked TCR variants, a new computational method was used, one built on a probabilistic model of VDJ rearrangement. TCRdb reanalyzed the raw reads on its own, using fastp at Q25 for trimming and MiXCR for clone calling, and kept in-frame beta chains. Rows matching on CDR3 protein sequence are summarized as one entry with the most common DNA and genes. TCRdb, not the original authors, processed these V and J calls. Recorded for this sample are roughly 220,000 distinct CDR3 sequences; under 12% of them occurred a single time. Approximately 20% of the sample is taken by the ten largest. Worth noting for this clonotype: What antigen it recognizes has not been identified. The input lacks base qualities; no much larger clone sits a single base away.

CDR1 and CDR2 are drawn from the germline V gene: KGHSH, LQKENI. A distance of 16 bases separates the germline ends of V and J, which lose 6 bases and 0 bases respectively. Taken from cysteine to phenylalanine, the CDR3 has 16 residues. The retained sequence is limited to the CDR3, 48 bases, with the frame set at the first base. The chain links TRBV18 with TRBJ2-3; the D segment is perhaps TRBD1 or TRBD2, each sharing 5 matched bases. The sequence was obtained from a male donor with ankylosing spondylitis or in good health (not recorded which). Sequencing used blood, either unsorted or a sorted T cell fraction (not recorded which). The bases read TGTGCCAGCTCGAGTGGGGGAACAACTAGCACAGATACGCAGTATTTT. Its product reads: CASSSGGTTSTDTQYF.